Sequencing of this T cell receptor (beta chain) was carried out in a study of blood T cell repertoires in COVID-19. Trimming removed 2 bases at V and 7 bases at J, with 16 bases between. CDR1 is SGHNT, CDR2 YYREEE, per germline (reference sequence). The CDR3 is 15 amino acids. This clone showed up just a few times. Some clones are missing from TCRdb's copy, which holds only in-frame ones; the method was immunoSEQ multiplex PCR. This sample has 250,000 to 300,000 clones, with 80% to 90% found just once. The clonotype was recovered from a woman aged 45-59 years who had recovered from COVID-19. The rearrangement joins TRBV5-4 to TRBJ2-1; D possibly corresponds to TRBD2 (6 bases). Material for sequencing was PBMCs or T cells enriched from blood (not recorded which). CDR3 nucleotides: TGTGCCAGCAGCTTTGCGGGGAACCTTAGAAATGAGCAGTTCTTC. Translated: CASSFAGNLRNEQFF.